Each of the 13 T cell receptor beta chains below was sequenced from the same sample in a study of T-cell memory formation after mild COVID-19 (dated by TCRdb to about 2021). Libraries were built with 5' RACE. Sequenced using an Illumina NovaSeq 6000. TCRdb's own reprocessing of the public reads used fastp at Q25 and MiXCR and kept productive beta chains. Each entry is one CDR3 protein sequence, shown with its most common DNA and genes. The sample table records 550,000 to 650,000 distinct CDR3 sequences; roughly a sixth of these occur just once. Jointly, the top ten make up around 7.8% of the sample. The specimen was PBMCs or a T cell subset sorted from them (not recorded which). The source is an adult woman who had mild COVID-19 (a few samples of this study predate the infection). The sample titles of this study are shuffled in the database, so cell type and time point are left out; the donor was told from shared clones.

This clonotype was seen only a few times. In nucleotides, the CDR3 is TGTGCCATCGTTCAGGGGAACTCTGGGGCCAACGTCCTGACTTTC. It translates to CAIVQGNSGANVLTF. The chain employs TRBV15 and TRBJ2-6; TRBD1 is a possible D gene (6 bases). The germline CDR1 and CDR2 sequences are LNHNV and YYDKDF (reference sequence). The CDR3 consists of 15 residues. The ends were cut back, 10 bases at V and 0 bases at J, with 13 bases in the middle.

This clonotype was detected a few times. This chain links TRBV28 with TRBJ1-1; 7 bases line up with TRBD1. The CDR3 loop spans 16 amino acids. V shed 2 bases, J shed 3 bases, and the junction held 9 bases outside the gene matches. The V gene's germline CDR1 is MDHEN and CDR2 SYDVKM. The CDR3 is CASSLGGGAFYTEAFF. The CDR3 DNA reads TGTGCCAGCAGTTTAGGAGGGGGCGCTTTTTACACTGAAGCTTTCTTT. The full variable domain, with the rest looked up from reference TRBV28 and TRBJ1-1, is DVKVTQSSRYLVKRTGEKVFLECVQDMDHENMFWYRQDPGLGLRLIYFSYDVKMKEKGDIPEGYSVSREKKERFSLILESASTNQTSMYLCASSLGGGAFYTEAFFGQGTRLTVV.

V and J are TRBV24-1 and TRBJ2-1, with D perhaps TRBD2 (6 bases). V lost 4 bases, J lost 7 bases, and 19 bases lay in between. Germline CDR1 is KGHDR and CDR2 is SFDVKD. This CDR3 region has 16 residues. The CDR3 region is CATSETGGVGLNEQFF. Written as DNA, the CDR3 is TGTGCCACCAGTGAGACCGGGGGAGTCGGGCTAAATGAGCAGTTCTTC.

A remark on this clonotype: Compared with germline, one end of the junction differs, possibly owing to a read error. The chain couples TRBV5-1 to TRBJ2-7; D may be TRBD1 (8 bases). This CDR3 spans 15 amino acids. Germline-derived CDR1 and CDR2 are SGHRS and YFSETQ. CDR3 sequence (DNA): TGCGCCAGCAGTTACAGGGGGGGGAGCTCCCACGAGCAGTACTTC. Its translation is CASSYRGGSSHEQYF.

There are a few counts of this clonotype. The chain is built from TRBV18 and TRBJ2-5; TRBD2 is a possible D gene (6 bases). V lost 2 bases and J 7 bases, leaving 14 bases between the germline ends. CDR3 size: 14 residues. Looked up from germline, CDR1 is KGHSH and CDR2 is LQKENI. CDR3 amino acids: CASSPGGAGGTQYF. The CDR3 region has the DNA TGTGCCAGCTCACCAGGCGGGGCTGGGGGGACCCAGTACTTC. Combining the CDR3 with reference TRBV18 and TRBJ2-5 gives the whole variable domain NAGVMQNPRHLVRRRGQEARLRCSPMKGHSHVYWYRQLPEEGLKFMVYLQKENIIDESGMPKERFSAEFPKEGPSILRIQQVVRGDSAAYFCASSPGGAGGTQYFGPGTRLLVL.

There are a few counts of this clonotype. J is TRBJ2-3 and V is TRBV6-6; the D gene could be TRBD1 or TRBD2 (5 bases each). Germline V gene data show CDR1 as MNHNY and CDR2 as SVGAGI (reference sequence). The ends were cut back, 2 bases at V and 2 bases at J, with 11 bases in the middle. The CDR3 has 15 residues. This CDR3 reads CASSYGGAYTDTQYF. CDR3 coding DNA: TGTGCCAGCAGTTACGGGGGAGCCTACACAGATACGCAGTATTTT.

J is TRBJ1-6 and V is TRBV10-3; D might be TRBD1 (5 bases). Germline V CDR1 and CDR2: ENHRY, SYGVKD. CDR3 length: 12 residues. V gave up 7 bases and J gave up 9 bases, with 10 bases separating them. CDR3 DNA: TGTGCCATCAAAGGGGATAGTTCACCCCTCCACTTT. The encoded protein is CAIKGDSSPLHF.

This clonotype was seen a few times. The genes are TRBV11-3 and TRBJ2-5; TRBD2 agrees at 12 bases. The ends lost 3 bases at V and 5 bases at J; junction bases unmatched: 4. This CDR3 spans 15 amino acids. CDR1 and CDR2 from the germline V gene are SGHNT and YENEEA. CDR3 bases: TGTGCCAGCAGCTTGACTAGCGGGAGCAAGGAGACCCAGTACTTC. This encodes CASSLTSGSKETQYF.

This clonotype has a handful of counts. The chain employs TRBV6-1 and TRBJ2-3; D call uncertain. There are 13 residues in the CDR3. Trimming cost V 0 bases and J 5 bases, with 6 bases left between them. CDR1 is MNHNS, CDR2 SASEGT, per germline. CDR3 in amino acids: CASSEAVLDTQYF. CDR3 coding DNA: TGTGCCAGCAGTGAAGCGGTACTAGATACGCAGTATTTT.

This clonotype occurred many times. The chain joins TRBV4-1 to TRBJ2-1; a possible D gene is TRBD1 (8 bases). The CDR3 sequence is 16 residues long. The V end was cut by 4 bases, the J end by 1 base, with 14 bases between. CDR1 is MGHRA and CDR2 is YSYEKL in the germline V gene. The CDR3 loop reads CASSLTGGASYNEQFF. CDR3 sequence (DNA): TGCGCCAGCAGCCTCACAGGGGGGGCGTCCTACAATGAGCAGTTCTTC.

This clonotype was found a few times. The chain joins TRBV15 to TRBJ2-7, with unresolved D. With 0 bases removed from V and 2 bases from J, the gap between germline ends came to 11 bases. The CDR3 extends over 15 amino acids. Germline-derived CDR1 and CDR2 are LNHNV and YYDKDF (reference sequence). Here the CDR3 DNA reads TGTGCCACCAGCAGAGATCGGGCGGTACCCTACGAGCAGTACTTC. Its translation is CATSRDRAVPYEQYF. Looking up the rest from reference TRBV15 and TRBJ2-7 gives the full variable domain: DAMVIQNPRYQVTQFGKPVTLSCSQTLNHNVMYWYQQKSSQAPKLLFHYYDKDFNNEADTPDNFQSRRPNTSFCFLDIRSPGLGDTAMYLCATSRDRAVPYEQYFGPGTRLTVT.

The V call is TRBV6-4, the J call TRBJ2-7, with TRBD1 matching 9 bases. Unmatched junction bases numbered 22, after V lost 6 bases and J lost 4 bases. Per germline, CDR1 MRHNA and CDR2 SNTAGT. The CDR3 is 19 residues long. The CDR3 coding sequence is TGTGCCAGCAGAAGTAATGGGACAGGGACTCGTGCGTTTCTTTACGAGCAGTACTTC. Translation: CASRSNGTGTRAFLYEQYF.

The chain combines TRBV7-2 with TRBJ2-7; TRBD2 agrees at 10 bases. Per the germline V gene, CDR1 is SGHTA and CDR2 is FQGNSA. The CDR3 is 15 amino acids. V lost 5 bases, J lost 4 bases, and 8 bases stayed unmatched. Here the CDR3 reads CASSQNLAGVYEQYF. The CDR3 region has the DNA TGTGCCAGCAGCCAGAACCTAGCGGGAGTTTACGAGCAGTACTTC.